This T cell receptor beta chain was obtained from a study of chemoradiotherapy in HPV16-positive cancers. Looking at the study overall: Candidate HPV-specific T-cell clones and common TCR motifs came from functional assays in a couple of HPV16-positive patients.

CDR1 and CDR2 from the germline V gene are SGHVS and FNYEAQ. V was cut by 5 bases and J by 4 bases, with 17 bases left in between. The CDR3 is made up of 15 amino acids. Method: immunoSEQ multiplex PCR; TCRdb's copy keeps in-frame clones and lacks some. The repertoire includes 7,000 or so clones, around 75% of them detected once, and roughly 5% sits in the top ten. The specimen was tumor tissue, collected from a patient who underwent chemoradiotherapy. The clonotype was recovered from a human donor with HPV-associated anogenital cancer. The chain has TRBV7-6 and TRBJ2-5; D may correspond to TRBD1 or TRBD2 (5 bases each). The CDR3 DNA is TGTGCCAGCAGCCTGGGGACCTTCCCAGGAGAGACCCAGTACTTC. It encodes CASSLGTFPGETQYF.